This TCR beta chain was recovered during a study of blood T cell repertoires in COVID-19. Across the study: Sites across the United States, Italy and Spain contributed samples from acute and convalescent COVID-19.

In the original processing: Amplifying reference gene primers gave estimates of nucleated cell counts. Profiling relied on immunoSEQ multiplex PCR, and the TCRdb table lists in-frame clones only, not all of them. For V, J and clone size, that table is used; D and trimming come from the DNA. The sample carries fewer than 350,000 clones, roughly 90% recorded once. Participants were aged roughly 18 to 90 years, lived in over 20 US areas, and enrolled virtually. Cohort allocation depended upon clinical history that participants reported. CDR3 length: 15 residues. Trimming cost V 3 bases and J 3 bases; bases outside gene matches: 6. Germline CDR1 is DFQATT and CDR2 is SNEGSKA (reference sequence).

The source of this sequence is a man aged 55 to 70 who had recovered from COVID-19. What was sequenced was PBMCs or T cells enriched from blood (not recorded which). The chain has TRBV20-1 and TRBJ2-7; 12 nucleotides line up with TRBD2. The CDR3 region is CSASGGTSGFYEQYF. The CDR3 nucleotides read TGCAGTGCTAGTGGCGGGACTAGCGGGTTCTACGAGCAGTACTTC.